The 5 T cell receptor beta chains below were found in one sample sequenced in a study of blood T cell repertoires in COVID-19. Clones were read by immunoSEQ multiplex PCR, and TCRdb kept only the in-frame ones, dropping some. The sample yields 200,000 to 250,000 clones, approximately 80% seen once. Source material: PBMCs or T cells enriched from blood (not recorded which). These receptors all stem from an older woman who had recovered from COVID-19.

The chain uses TRBV28 and TRBJ1-3, with unresolved D. Germline lookup yields CDR1 MDHEN and CDR2 SYDVKM. The germline V and J ends were trimmed by 5 bases and 4 bases, with 21 bases remaining between them. The CDR3 is 17 residues long. The DNA of the CDR3 is TGTGCCAGCAGTCTCCTTTCTGACGGCCGGGAGGGAAACACCATATATTTT. Translating gives CASSLLSDGREGNTIYF.

The gene calls are TRBV6-5 and TRBJ1-1; D is perhaps TRBD1 (5 bases). CDR3 length: 13 residues. Per germline, CDR1 MNHEY and CDR2 SVGAGI. The germline V and J ends were trimmed by 5 bases and 6 bases, with 13 bases remaining between them. CDR3 nucleotides: TGTGCCAGCAGTCTGGGGGGAATGTCTGAAGCTTTCTTT. Translated, it gives CASSLGGMSEAFF.

The CDR3 protein is CASNRGAFLNEKLFF. In DNA form, the CDR3 reads TGTGCCAGTAACAGGGGCGCCTTCCTTAATGAAAAACTGTTTTTT. The J gene is TRBJ1-4, the V gene TRBV19; TRBD1 matches at 7 bases. This CDR3 has 15 amino acids. Looked up from germline, CDR1 is LNHDA and CDR2 is SQIVND (reference sequence). The J segment lost 4 bases and the V segment lost 7 bases, leaving 9 bases of the junction unmatched.

The V gene is TRBV21-1, the J gene TRBJ2-2; the table gives TRBD2 as D, unverified against the DNA. TRBV21-1 is annotated as a pseudogene. The CDR3 length is 13 residues. The CDR3 DNA is TGTGCCAGCAGCTCTGAGGGCCATCCCGAGCTGTTTTTT. Protein: CASSSEGHPELFF.

This sequence joins TRBV30 and TRBJ1-3, with D possibly being TRBD1 (5 bases). Trimming removed 1 base at V and 4 bases at J, with 5 bases between. Germline lookup yields CDR1 GTSNPN and CDR2 SVGIG (reference sequence). CDR3 size: 12 residues. The CDR3 sequence is CAWSAGGNTIYF. DNA for the CDR3: TGTGCCTGGAGTGCAGGGGGAAACACCATATATTTT.